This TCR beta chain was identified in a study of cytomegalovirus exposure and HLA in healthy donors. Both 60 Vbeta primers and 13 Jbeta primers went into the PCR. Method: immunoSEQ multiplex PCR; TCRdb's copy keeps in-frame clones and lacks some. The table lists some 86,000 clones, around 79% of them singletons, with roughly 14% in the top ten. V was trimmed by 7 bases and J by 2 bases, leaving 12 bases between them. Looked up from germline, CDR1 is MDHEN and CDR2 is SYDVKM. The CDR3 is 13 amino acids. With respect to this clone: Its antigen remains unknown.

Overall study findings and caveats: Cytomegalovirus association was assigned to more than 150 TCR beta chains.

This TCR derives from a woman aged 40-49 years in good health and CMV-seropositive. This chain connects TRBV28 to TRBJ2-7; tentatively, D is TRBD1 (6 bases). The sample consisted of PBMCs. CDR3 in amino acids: CASTRGQPYEQYF. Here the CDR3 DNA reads TGTGCCAGCACTCGGGGACAACCCTACGAGCAGTACTTC. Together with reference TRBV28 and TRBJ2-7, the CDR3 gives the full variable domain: DVKVTQSSRYLVKRTGEKVFLECVQDMDHENMFWYRQDPGLGLRLIYFSYDVKMKEKGDIPEGYSVSREKKERFSLILESASTNQTSMYLCASTRGQPYEQYFGPGTRLTVT.